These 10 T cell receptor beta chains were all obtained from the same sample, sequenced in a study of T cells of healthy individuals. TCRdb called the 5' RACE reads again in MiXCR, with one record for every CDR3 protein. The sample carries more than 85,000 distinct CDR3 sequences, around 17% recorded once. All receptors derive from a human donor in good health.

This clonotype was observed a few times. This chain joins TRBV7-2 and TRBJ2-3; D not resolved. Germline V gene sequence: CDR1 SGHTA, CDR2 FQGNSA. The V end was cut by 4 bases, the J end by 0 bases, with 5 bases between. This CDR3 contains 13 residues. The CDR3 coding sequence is TGTGCCAGCAGCTCTCCTAGCACAGATACGCAGTATTTT. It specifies CASSSPSTDTQYF.

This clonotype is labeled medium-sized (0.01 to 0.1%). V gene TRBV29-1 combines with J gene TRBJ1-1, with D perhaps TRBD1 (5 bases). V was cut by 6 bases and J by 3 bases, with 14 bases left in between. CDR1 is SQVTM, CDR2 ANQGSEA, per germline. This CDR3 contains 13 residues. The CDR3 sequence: CSVSRDLYTEAFF. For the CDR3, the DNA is TGCAGCGTATCCCGGGACTTGTACACTGAAGCTTTCTTT. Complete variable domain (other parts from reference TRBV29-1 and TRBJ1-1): SAVISQKPSRDICQRGTSLTIQCQVDSQVTMMFWYRQQPGQSLTLIATANQGSEATYESGFVIDKFPISRPNLTFSTLTVSNMSPEDSSIYLCSVSRDLYTEAFFGQGTRLTVV.

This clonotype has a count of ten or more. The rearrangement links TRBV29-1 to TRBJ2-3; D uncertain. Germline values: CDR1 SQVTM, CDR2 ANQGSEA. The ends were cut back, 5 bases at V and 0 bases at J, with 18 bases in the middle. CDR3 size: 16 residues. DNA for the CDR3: TGCAGCGTTTCCCCTTGTGAGGCGCTTAGCACAGATACGCAGTATTTT. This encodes CSVSPCEALSTDTQYF.

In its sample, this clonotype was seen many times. The DNA for the CDR3 is TGCAGTGCTAGGGGGCCCAGGCCCCGGGTCTACACAGATACGCAGTATTTT. It specifies CSARGPRPRVYTDTQYF. The chain links TRBV20-1 to TRBJ2-3; possible D gene TRBD1, 5 bases. V gave up 3 bases and J gave up 2 bases, with 21 bases separating them. In germline, CDR1 is DFQATT, CDR2 SNEGSKA (reference sequence). The CDR3 loop spans 17 amino acids.

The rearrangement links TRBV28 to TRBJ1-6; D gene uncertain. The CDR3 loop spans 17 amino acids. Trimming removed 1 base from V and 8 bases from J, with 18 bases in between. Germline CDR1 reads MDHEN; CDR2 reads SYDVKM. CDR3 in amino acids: CASSLSGESAAYSPLHF. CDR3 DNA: TGTGCCAGCAGTTTATCAGGAGAGTCGGCTGCTTATTCACCCCTCCACTTT.

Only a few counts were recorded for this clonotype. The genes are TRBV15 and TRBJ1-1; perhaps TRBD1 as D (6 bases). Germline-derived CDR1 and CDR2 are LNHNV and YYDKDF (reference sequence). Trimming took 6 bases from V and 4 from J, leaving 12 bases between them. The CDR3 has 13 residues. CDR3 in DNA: TGTGCCACCAGTATTAAGGGGGGCACTGAAGCTTTCTTT. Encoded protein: CATSIKGGTEAFF.

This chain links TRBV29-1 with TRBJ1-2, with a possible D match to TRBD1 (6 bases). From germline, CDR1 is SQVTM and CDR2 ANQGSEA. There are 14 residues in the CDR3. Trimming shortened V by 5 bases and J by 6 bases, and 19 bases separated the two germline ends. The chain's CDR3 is CSVLPRQVLDGYTF. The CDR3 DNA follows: TGCAGCGTTCTCCCCCGACAGGTACTTGATGGCTACACCTTC. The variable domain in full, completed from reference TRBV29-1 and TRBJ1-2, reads SAVISQKPSRDICQRGTSLTIQCQVDSQVTMMFWYRQQPGQSLTLIATANQGSEATYESGFVIDKFPISRPNLTFSTLTVSNMSPEDSSIYLCSVLPRQVLDGYTFGSGTRLTVV.

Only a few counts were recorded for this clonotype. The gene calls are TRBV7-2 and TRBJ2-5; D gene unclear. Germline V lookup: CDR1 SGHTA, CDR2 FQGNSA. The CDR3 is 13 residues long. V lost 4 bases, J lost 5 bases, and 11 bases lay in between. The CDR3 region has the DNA TGTGCCAGCAGCTCTCGGTCCGGGGAGACCCAGTACTTC. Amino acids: CASSSRSGETQYF.

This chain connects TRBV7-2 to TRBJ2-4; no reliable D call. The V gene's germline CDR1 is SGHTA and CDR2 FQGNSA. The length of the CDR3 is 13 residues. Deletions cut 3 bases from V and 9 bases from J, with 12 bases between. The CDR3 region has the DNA TGTGCCAGCAGCTTCGACAAATATGGCATTCAGTACTTC. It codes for CASSFDKYGIQYF.

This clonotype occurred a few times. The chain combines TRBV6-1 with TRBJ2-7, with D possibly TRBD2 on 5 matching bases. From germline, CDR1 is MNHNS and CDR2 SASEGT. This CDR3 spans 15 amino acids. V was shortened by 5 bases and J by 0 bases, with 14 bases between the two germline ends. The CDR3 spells CASSSLRLSSYEQYF. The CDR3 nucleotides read TGTGCCAGCAGTTCCCTCAGACTAAGCTCCTACGAGCAGTACTTC.